Below, one T cell receptor (beta chain) is given with its context. Its antigen is undetermined. Produced via immunoSEQ multiplex PCR; TCRdb's table is partial and in-frame only. The sample shows about 9,600 clones, approximately 64% of them seen only once. The data originate from a study of tissue T cells after allogeneic stem cell transplantation. Study-level points and caveats: Tissue-detected TCR repertoire was only partly captured by blood and spleen T cells. Limitations included a small, clinically heterogeneous cohort and limited sampling depth.

Germline loops: CDR1 SGHVS, CDR2 FNYEAQ. V was clipped by 5 bases and J by 5 bases, with 7 bases between them. The CDR3 covers 11 residues. This receptor was obtained from a woman between 18 and 50 years old with breast cancer. The specimen was tissue from the ileum, collected at autopsy. The genes are TRBV7-6 and TRBJ2-7; tentative D call: TRBD2 (5 bases). CDR3 bases: TGTGCCAGCAGCGCGGGCAACGAGCAGTACTTC. This gives the protein CASSAGNEQYF.